This T cell receptor (beta chain) was observed in a study of shared clonotypes between healthy human individuals. Study observations and caveats: In this cohort, only blood was sampled, and tissue repertoires likely differ.

Cells designated naive CD8 were CD45RO-negative and were positively selected for CCR7, with terminally differentiated effector memory CD45RA+ cells excluded. Turning to this clone: Its antigen is undetermined.

Execution of the assay was at deep level. Sequencing used immunoSEQ multiplex PCR; TCRdb keeps in-frame clones, though not all of them. The table shows hundreds of thousands of clones, with approximately 96% occurring only once. The germline V gene encodes CDR1 PRHDT and CDR2 FYEKMQ (reference sequence). V shed 0 bases and J shed 0 bases, with 14 bases lying between them. This CDR3 has 17 residues. V and J are TRBV13 and TRBJ1-1; D unresolved. The sequencing input was naive CD8+ T cells sorted from blood. The TCR originated in a woman aged 25-40 years in good health. The CDR3 here is CASSLGLGGIMNTEAFF. CDR3 bases: TGTGCCAGCAGCTTAGGCCTCGGCGGGATAATGAACACTGAAGCTTTCTTT.